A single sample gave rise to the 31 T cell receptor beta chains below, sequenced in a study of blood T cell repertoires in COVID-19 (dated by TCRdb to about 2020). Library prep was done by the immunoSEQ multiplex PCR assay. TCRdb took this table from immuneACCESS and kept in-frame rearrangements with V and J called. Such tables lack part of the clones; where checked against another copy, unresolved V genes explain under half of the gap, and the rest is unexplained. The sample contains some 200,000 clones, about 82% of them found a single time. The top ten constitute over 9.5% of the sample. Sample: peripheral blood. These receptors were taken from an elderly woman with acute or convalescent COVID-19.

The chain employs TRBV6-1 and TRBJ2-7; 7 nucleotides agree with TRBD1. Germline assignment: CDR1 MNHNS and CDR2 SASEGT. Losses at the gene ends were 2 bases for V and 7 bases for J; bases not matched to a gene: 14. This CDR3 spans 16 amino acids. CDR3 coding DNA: TGTGCCAGCAGTGAAAAGGGGGCAGGGGCCCCGGGGGAGCAGTACTTC. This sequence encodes CASSEKGAGAPGEQYF.

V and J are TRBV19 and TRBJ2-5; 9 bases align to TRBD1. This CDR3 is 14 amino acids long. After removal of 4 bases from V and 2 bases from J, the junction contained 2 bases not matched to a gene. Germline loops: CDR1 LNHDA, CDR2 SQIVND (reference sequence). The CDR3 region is CASSRDRDQETQYF. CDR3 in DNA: TGTGCCAGTAGTAGGGACAGGGATCAAGAGACCCAGTACTTC.

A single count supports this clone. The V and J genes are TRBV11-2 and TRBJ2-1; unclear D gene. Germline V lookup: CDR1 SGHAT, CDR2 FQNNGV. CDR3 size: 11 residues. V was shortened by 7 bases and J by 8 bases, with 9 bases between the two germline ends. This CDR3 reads CASTHTDEQFF. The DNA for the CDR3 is TGTGCCAGCACCCATACGGATGAGCAGTTCTTC.

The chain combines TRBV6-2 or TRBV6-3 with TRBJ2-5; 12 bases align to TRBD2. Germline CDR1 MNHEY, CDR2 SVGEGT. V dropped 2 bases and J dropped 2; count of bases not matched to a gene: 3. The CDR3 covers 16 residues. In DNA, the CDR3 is TGTGCCAGCAGTTACCTAGGACTAGCGGGACAAGAGACCCAGTACTTC. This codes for CASSYLGLAGQETQYF.

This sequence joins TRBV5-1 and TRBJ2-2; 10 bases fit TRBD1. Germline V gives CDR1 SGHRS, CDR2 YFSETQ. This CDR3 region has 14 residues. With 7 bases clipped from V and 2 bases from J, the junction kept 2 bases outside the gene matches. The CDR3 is CASGTGENTGELFF. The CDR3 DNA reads TGCGCCAGCGGGACAGGGGAAAACACCGGGGAGCTGTTTTTT. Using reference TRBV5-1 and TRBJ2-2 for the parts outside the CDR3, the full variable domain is KAGVTQTPRYLIKTRGQQVTLSCSPISGHRSVSWYQQTPGQGLQFLFEYFSETQRNKGNFPGRFSGRQFSNSRSEMNVSTLELGDSALYLCASGTGENTGELFFGEGSRLTVL.

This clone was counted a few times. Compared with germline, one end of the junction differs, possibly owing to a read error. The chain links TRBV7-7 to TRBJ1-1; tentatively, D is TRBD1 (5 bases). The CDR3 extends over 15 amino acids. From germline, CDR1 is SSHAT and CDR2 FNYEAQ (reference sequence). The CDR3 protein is CASSPAPQGGTEAFF. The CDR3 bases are TGTGCTAGCAGCCCCGCTCCGCAGGGAGGGACTGAAGCTTTCTTT.

CDR3 nucleotide sequence: TGTGCCTGGAGGACCTACCAGGGGGCGTGGGATGAAAAACTGTTTTTT. Its translation: CAWRTYQGAWDEKLFF. This rearrangement joins TRBV30 to TRBJ1-4; 8 nucleotides match TRBD1. The germline V gene encodes CDR1 GTSNPN and CDR2 SVGIG (reference sequence). CDR3 size: 16 residues. Trimming cost V 3 bases and J 6 bases; bases outside gene matches: 12.

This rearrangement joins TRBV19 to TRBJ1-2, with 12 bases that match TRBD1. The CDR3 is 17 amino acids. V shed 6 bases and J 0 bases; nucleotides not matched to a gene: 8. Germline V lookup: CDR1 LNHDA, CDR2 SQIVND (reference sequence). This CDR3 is CASSPGTGGTTNYGYTF. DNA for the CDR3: TGTGCCAGTAGCCCAGGGACAGGGGGCACTACTAACTATGGCTACACCTTC.

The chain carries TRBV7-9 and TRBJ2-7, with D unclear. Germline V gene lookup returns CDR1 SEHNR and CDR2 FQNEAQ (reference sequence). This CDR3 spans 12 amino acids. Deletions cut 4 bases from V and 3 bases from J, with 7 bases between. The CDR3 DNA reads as TGTGCCAGCAGCTCAGGCTACTACGAGCAGTACTTC. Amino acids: CASSSGYYEQYF.

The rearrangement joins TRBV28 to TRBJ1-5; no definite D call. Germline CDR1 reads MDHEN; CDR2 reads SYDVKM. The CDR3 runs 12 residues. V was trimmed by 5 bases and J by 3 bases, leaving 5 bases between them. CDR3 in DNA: TGTGCCAGCAGTCTAATCAATCAGCCCCAGCATTTT. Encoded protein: CASSLINQPQHF.

The CDR3 coding sequence is TGTGCCAGCAGCCAAACAGTGACAGGGGCGTACACTGAAGCTTTCTTT. Translating it yields CASSQTVTGAYTEAFF. This chain joins TRBV5-6 and TRBJ1-1; 8 positions agree with TRBD1. Germline assignment: CDR1 SGHDT and CDR2 YYEEEE. This CDR3 is built from 16 residues. After removal of 4 bases from V and 3 bases from J, the junction contained 11 bases not matched to a gene.

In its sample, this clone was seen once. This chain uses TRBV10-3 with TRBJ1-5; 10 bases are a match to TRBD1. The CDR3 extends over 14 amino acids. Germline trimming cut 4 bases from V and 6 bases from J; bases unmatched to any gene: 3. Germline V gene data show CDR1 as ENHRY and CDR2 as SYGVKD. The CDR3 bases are TGTGCCATCAGTGTGGGACAGGGGAGTCAGCCCCAGCATTTT. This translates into CAISVGQGSQPQHF.

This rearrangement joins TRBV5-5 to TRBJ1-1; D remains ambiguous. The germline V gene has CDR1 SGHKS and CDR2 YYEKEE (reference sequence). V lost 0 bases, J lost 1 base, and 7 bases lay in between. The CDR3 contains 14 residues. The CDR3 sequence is CASSLDAANTEAFF. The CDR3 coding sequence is TGTGCCAGCAGCTTGGATGCGGCGAACACTGAAGCTTTCTTT.

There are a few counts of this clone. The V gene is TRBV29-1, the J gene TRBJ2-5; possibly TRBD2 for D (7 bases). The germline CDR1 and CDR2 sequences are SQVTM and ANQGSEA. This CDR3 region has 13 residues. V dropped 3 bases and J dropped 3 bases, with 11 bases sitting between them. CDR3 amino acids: CSVDRGAKETQYF. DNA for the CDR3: TGCAGCGTTGACCGGGGGGCGAAAGAGACCCAGTACTTC.

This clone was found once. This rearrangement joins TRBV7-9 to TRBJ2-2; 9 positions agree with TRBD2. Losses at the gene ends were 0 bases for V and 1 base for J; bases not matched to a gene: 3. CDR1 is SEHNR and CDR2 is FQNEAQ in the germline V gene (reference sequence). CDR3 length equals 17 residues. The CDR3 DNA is TGTGCCAGCAGCTTAGCCTCGACTAGCGGGAACACCGGGGAGCTGTTTTTT. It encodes CASSLASTSGNTGELFF.

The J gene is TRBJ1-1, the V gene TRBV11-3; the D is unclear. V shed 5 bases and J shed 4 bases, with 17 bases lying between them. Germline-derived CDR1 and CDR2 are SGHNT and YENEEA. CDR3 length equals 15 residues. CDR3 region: CASSPSTPGSTEAFF. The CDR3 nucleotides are TGTGCCAGCAGCCCCAGCACCCCGGGGAGCACTGAAGCTTTCTTT.

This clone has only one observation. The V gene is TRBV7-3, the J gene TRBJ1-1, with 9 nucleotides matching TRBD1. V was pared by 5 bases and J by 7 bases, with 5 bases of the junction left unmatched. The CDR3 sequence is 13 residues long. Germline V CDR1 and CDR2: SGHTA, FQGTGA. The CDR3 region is CASSPGTGREAFF. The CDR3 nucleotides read TGTGCCAGCAGCCCAGGGACAGGGCGTGAAGCTTTCTTT.

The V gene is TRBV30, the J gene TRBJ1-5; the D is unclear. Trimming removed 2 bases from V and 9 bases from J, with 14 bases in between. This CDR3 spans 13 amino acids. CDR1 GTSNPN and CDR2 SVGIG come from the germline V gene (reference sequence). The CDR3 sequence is CAWSPGPSGPQHF. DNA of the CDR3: TGTGCCTGGAGTCCAGGCCCGTCTGGGCCCCAGCATTTT.

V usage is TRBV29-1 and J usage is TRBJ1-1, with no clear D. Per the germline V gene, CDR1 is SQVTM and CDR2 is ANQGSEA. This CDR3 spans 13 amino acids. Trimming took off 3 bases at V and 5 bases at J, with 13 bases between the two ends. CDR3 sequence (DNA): TGCAGCGTTGAGAGGTCGTCGGTGACTGAAGCTTTCTTT. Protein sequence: CSVERSSVTEAFF.

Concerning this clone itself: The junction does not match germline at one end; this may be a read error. DNA of the CDR3: TGTGCTAGCAGCTTACGGACACCAGGGGCTGAAGCTTTCTTT. Encoded protein: CASSLRTPGAEAFF. The genes are TRBV7-7 and TRBJ1-1; D is possibly TRBD1 (6 bases). This CDR3 contains 14 residues. Germline loops: CDR1 SSHAT, CDR2 FNYEAQ (reference sequence).

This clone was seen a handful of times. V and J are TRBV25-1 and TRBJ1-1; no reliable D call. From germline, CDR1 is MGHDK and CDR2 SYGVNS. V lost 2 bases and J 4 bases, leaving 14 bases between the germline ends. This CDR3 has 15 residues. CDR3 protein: CASSEAMSVVTEAFF. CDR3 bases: TGTGCCAGCAGTGAAGCTATGAGCGTGGTCACTGAAGCTTTCTTT.

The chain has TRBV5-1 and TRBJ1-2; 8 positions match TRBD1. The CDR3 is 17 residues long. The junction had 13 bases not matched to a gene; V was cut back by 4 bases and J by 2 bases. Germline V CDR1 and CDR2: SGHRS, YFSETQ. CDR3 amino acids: CASSPIWVAGGNYGYTF. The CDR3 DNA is TGCGCCAGCAGCCCGATCTGGGTGGCAGGGGGCAACTATGGCTACACCTTC.

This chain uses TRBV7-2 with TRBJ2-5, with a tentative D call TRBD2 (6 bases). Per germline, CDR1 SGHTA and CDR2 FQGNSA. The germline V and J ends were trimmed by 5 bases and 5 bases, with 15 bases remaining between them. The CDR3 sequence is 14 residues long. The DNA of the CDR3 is TGTGCCAGCAGCCCTCGGGCGGGGAGGGAGACCCAGTACTTC. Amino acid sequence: CASSPRAGRETQYF.

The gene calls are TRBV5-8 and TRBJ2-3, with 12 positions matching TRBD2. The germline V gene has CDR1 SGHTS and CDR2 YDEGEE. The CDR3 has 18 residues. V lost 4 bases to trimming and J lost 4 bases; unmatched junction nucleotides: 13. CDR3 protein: CASSVSRLAGGPPDTQYF. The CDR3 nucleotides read TGTGCCAGCAGCGTATCCAGGCTAGCGGGGGGGCCCCCAGATACGCAGTATTTT. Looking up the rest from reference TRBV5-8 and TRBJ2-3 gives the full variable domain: EAGVTQSPTHLIKTRGQQATLRCSPISGHTSVYWYQQALGLGLQFLLWYDEGEERNRGNFPPRFSGRQFPNYSSELNVNALELEDSALYLCASSVSRLAGGPPDTQYFGPGTRLTVL.

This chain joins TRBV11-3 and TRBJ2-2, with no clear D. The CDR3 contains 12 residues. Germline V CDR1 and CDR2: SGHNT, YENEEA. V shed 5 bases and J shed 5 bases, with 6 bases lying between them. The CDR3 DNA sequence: TGTGCCAGCAGCCGAGTGACCGGGGAGCTGTTTTTT. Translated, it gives CASSRVTGELFF.

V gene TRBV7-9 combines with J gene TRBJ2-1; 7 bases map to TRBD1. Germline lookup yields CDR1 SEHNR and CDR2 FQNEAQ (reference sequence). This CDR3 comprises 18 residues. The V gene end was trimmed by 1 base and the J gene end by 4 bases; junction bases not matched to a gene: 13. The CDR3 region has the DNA TGTGCCAGCAGCTTAGTTATATGGGGACAGCTGACTTACAATGAGCAGTTCTTC. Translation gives CASSLVIWGQLTYNEQFF.

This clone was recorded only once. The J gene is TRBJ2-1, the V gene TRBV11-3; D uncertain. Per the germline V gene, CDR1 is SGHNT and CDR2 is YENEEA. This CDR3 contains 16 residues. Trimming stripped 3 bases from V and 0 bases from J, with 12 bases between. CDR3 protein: CASSFNPELSYNEQFF. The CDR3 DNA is TGTGCCAGCAGCTTCAACCCCGAACTCTCCTACAATGAGCAGTTCTTC.

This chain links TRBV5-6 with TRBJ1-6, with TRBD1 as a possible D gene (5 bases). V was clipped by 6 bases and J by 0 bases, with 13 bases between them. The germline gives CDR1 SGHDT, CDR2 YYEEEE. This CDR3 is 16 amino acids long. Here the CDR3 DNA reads TGTGCCAGCACCCGGGACTGGAGCTCCTATAATTCACCCCTCCACTTT. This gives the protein CASTRDWSSYNSPLHF. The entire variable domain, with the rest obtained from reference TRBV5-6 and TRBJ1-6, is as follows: DAGVTQSPTHLIKTRGQQVTLRCSPKSGHDTVSWYQQALGQGPQFIFQYYEEEERQRGNFPDRFSGHQFPNYSSELNVNALLLGDSALYLCASTRDWSSYNSPLHFGNGTRLTVT.

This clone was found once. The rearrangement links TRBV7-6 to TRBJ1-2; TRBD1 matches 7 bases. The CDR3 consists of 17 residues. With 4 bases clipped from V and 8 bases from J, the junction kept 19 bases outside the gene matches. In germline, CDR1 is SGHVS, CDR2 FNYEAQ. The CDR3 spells CASSSEAIRQGGHGYTF. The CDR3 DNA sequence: TGTGCCAGCAGCTCGGAGGCAATACGACAGGGTGGGCACGGCTACACCTTC.

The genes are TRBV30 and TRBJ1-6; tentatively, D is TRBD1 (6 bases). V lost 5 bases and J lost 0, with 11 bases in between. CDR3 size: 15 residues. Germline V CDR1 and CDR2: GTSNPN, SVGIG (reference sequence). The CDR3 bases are TGTGCCTGGGGCACAGGGAGCTCCTATAATTCACCCCTCCACTTT. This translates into CAWGTGSSYNSPLHF.

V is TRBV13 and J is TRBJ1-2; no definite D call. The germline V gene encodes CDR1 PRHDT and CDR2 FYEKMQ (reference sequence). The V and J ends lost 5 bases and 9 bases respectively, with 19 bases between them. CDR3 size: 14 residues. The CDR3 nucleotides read TGTGCCAGCAGCCAGTTCGGTTGGAGGCCAAGCTACACCTTC. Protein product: CASSQFGWRPSYTF.